This T cell receptor (beta chain) was found in a study of T cells expressing NK-cell markers. TCRdb reworked the 5' RACE reads into one entry per CDR3 protein, no DNA. This sample's table has roughly 390,000 distinct CDR3 sequences. The sequencing input was blood T cells: a sorted CD56 or NKG2C T cell subset, CD4+ or CD8+ T cells, or bulk PBMC T cells (not recorded which). This TCR came from a woman in her forties or fifties in good health.

CDR3 residues: CASSPQLAGVYNEQFF. V usage is TRBV6-5 and J usage is TRBJ2-1; TCRdb's D call, TRBD2, is unchecked because there is no DNA. Germline V lookup: CDR1 MNHEY, CDR2 SVGAGI. The CDR3 sequence is 16 residues long.